This is a list of T cell receptor beta chains from one sample in a study of blood T cells in healthy people across ages. TCRdb called the 5' RACE reads again in MiXCR, with one record for every CDR3 protein. The table records around 520,000 distinct CDR3 sequences, 25% to 35% of them present only once. This same sample was also part of a study on T cells of mothers and their children.

The sequenced sample consisted of blood. The receptors here all came from a boy aged 2 to 10 in good health. Both conserved end residues are part of each CDR3. The D gene is left open where the match is weak. Size tells how often a clone was seen (once, few, many) or the class of an expanded clone, and some rows leave it out.

>TRBJ1-4|TRBV20-1|NA|few
TGCAGTGCTAGGGACCCTTCTAATGAAAAACTGTTTTTT
CSARDPSNEKLFF
>TRBJ2-1|TRBV20-1|NA|NA
TGCAGTGCCGCAAGTCCTAGCTACAATGAGCAGTTCTTC
CSAASPSYNEQFF
>TRBJ2-1|TRBV20-1|TRBD2|NA
TGCAGCGCCCAGCCCAGCGGGAGGAATGAGCAGTTCTTC
CSAQPSGRNEQFF
>TRBJ1-2|TRBV3-1|NA|few
TGTGCCAGCAGCCATCTATCCTCATCCGGGGCCGGCTACACCTTC
CASSHLSSSGAGYTF
>TRBJ1-2|TRBV3-1|TRBD1|NA
TGTGCCAGCAGCCAGAACCAGGGGGATGGCTACACCTTC
CASSQNQGDGYTF
>TRBJ2-5|TRBV6-6|NA|few
TGTGCCAGCAGTCCTAGGACGAAAGGGAACCAAGAGACCCAGTACTTC
CASSPRTKGNQETQYF
>TRBJ2-5|TRBV3-1|TRBD2|NA
TGTGCCAGCAGCCAAGTGAAGCGGGAGGGGGAGACCCAGTACTTC
CASSQVKREGETQYF
>TRBJ2-1|TRBV27|NA|few
TGTGCCAGCAGTCCGCTAACATACACAGGGAGGGAGTACTCCTACAATGAGCAGTTCTTC
CASSPLTYTGREYSYNEQFF
>TRBJ2-1|TRBV12-3/TRBV12-4|TRBD2|NA
TGTGCCAGCAGTTTACAAGCGGGAGCTATTAATGAGCAGTTCTTC
CASSLQAGAINEQFF
>TRBJ2-7|TRBV24-1|NA|few
TGTGCCACCAGTGATTTCCCCCGCGTCGTTTACGAGCAGTACTTC
CATSDFPRVVYEQYF
>TRBJ2-5|TRBV30|NA|few
TGTGCCTGGAGCGCTGGGATAGCGCTTACCGAGACCCAGTACTTC
CAWSAGIALTETQYF
>TRBJ2-7|TRBV11-2|TRBD2|NA
TGTGCCAGCAGCCTACGACTAGCGGGGGCGGGCGAGCAGTACTTC
CASSLRLAGAGEQYF
>TRBJ2-7|TRBV6-5|NA|few
TGTGCCAGCAGGCCTGAGGAGGATGGGGTCCACGAGCAGTACTTC
CASRPEEDGVHEQYF
>TRBJ2-3|TRBV9|NA|few
TGTGCCAGCAGCGTGGGACGGGTTAGCACAGATACGCAGTATTTT
CASSVGRVSTDTQYF
>TRBJ2-5|TRBV29-1|NA|NA
TGCAGCGTTCCGGGGGCCTCCGAAGAGACCCAGTACTTC
CSVPGASEETQYF
>TRBJ1-1|TRBV6-5|TRBD1|few
TGTGCCAGCAGTTACTCGGTCAGGGGGATGCACACTGAAGCTTTCTTT
CASSYSVRGMHTEAFF
>TRBJ1-2|TRBV25-1|NA|NA
TGTGCCAGCAGTGATTGGGTGACAGTGCCGGGCGGCTACACCTTC
CASSDWVTVPGGYTF
>TRBJ2-5|TRBV24-1|TRBD2|NA
TGTGCCACCAGTGATTCGTCGGCTAGCGGGAGGGGCGGGACCCAGTACTTC
CATSDSSASGRGGTQYF